The 27 T cell receptor beta chains presented below share a single source sample, sequenced in a study of blood T cell repertoires in COVID-19. Generated by immunoSEQ multiplex PCR, the TCRdb table keeps only in-frame clones and is missing some. This sample has about 240,000 clones, with about four fifths found just once. Sequencing was performed on peripheral blood. The receptor source for this set is a young woman with acute or convalescent COVID-19.

This rearrangement joins TRBV7-2 to TRBJ1-4; 7 positions agree with TRBD1. Germline V gene data show CDR1 as SGHTA and CDR2 as FQGNSA. V lost 4 bases, J lost 5 bases, and 7 bases stayed unmatched. The CDR3 has 15 amino acids. This CDR3 reads CASSSTGTVNEKLFF. Here the CDR3 DNA reads TGTGCCAGCAGCTCGACCGGGACAGTCAATGAAAAACTGTTTTTT. The full variable domain, its missing parts supplied by reference TRBV7-2 and TRBJ1-4, is GAGVSQSPSNKVTEKGKDVELRCDPISGHTALYWYRQSLGQGLEFLIYFQGNSAPDKSGLPSDRFSAERTGGSVSTLTIQRTQQEDSAVYLCASSSTGTVNEKLFFGSGTQLSVL.

The gene calls are TRBV3-1 (or the pseudogene TRBV3-2) and TRBJ2-7; a weak D match, TRBD2 (5 bases). Per germline, CDR1 LGHDT and CDR2 YNNKEL (reference sequence). This CDR3 comprises 12 residues. Trimming took off 3 bases at V and 6 bases at J, with 9 bases between the two ends. Here the CDR3 reads CASSHNEGEQYF. The CDR3 bases are TGTGCCAGCAGCCACAATGAGGGCGAGCAGTACTTC.

The gene calls are TRBV18 and TRBJ2-7, with 9 bases matching TRBD1. V dropped 2 bases and J dropped 1; count of bases not matched to a gene: 3. Germline V lookup: CDR1 KGHSH, CDR2 LQKENI. This CDR3 spans 15 amino acids. For the CDR3, the DNA is TGTGCCAGCTCACCAGAGACAGGGGGGTCCTACGAGCAGTACTTC. Its translation is CASSPETGGSYEQYF.

The rearrangement uses TRBV27 and TRBJ2-3; 10 positions match TRBD1. V lost 6 bases to trimming and J lost 1 base; unmatched junction nucleotides: 19. The germline gives CDR1 MNHEY, CDR2 SMNVEV (reference sequence). The CDR3 sequence is 20 residues long. This chain's CDR3 is CASREWSTGGAAGRTDTQYF. Written as DNA, the CDR3 is TGTGCCAGCAGGGAATGGTCGACAGGGGGCGCGGCGGGCCGCACAGATACGCAGTATTTT.

The chain links TRBV19 to TRBJ2-5; TRBD1 agrees at 9 bases. CDR3 size: 16 residues. The V segment lost 5 bases and the J segment 5 bases; nucleotides outside the gene matches: 12. Germline CDR1 LNHDA, CDR2 SQIVND (reference sequence). The CDR3 DNA sequence: TGTGCCAGTAGTGATCTACGGGGACAGGGTTCTGAGACCCAGTACTTC. Encoded protein: CASSDLRGQGSETQYF. The entire variable domain, with the rest obtained from reference TRBV19 and TRBJ2-5, is as follows: DGGITQSPKYLFRKEGQNVTLSCEQNLNHDAMYWYRQDPGQGLRLIYYSQIVNDFQKGDIAEGYSVSREKKESFPLTVTSAQKNPTAFYLCASSDLRGQGSETQYFGPGTRLLVL.

In this sample, this clone turned up a few times. The chain couples TRBV9 to TRBJ2-6, with a possible D match to TRBD2 (5 bases). V lost 7 bases and J 2 bases, leaving 13 bases between the germline ends. Germline-derived CDR1 and CDR2 are SGDLS and YYNGEE. The CDR3 spans 15 residues. The CDR3: CASCRGTAGANVLTF. The CDR3 nucleotides read TGTGCCAGCTGCCGGGGTACCGCTGGGGCCAACGTCCTGACTTTC. The variable domain in full, completed from reference TRBV9 and TRBJ2-6, reads DSGVTQTPKHLITATGQRVTLRCSPRSGDLSVYWYQQSLDQGLQFLIQYYNGEERAKGNILERFSAQQFPDLHSELNLSSLELGDSALYFCASCRGTAGANVLTFGAGSRLTVL.

The CDR3 region has the DNA TGTGCCAGCAGCTTAGGTAGTTGGACAGGGGGCCACGAGCAGTACTTC. It specifies CASSLGSWTGGHEQYF. V gene TRBV7-2 combines with J gene TRBJ2-7, with 11 bases identical to TRBD1. The CDR3 totals 16 residues. Germline CDR1 and CDR2: SGHTA and FQGNSA. Trimming cost V 1 base and J 5 bases; bases outside gene matches: 7.

The chain has TRBV28 and TRBJ1-6; no definite D call. V was cut by 7 bases and J by 0 bases, with 10 bases left in between. This CDR3 is 15 amino acids long. The germline V gene has CDR1 MDHEN and CDR2 SYDVKM. CDR3 sequence reads: CASKVGSSYNSPLHF. CDR3 in DNA: TGTGCCAGCAAAGTCGGGAGCTCCTATAATTCACCCCTCCACTTT.

Comment on this clone: This sample includes further DNA sequences coding for the same CDR3. This chain joins TRBV30 and TRBJ2-1; D is uncertain. The ends were cut back, 1 base at V and 6 bases at J, with 7 bases in the middle. CDR3 size: 12 residues. The germline CDR1 and CDR2 sequences are GTSNPN and SVGIG (reference sequence). For the CDR3, the DNA is TGTGCCTGGAGTGGAGGTGTCAATGAGCAGTTCTTC. Translation gives CAWSGGVNEQFF.

This clone was seen more than once but under ten times. The chain recombines TRBV7-9 with TRBJ1-6; tentatively, D is TRBD1 (5 bases). Germline V gene sequence: CDR1 SEHNR, CDR2 FQNEAQ (reference sequence). The CDR3 totals 13 residues. Trimming shortened V by 0 bases and J by 10 bases, and 7 bases separated the two germline ends. The CDR3, as DNA: TGTGCCAGCAGCTTAGCAACAGGCTCACCCCTCCACTTT. This sequence encodes CASSLATGSPLHF.

V and J are TRBV6-5 and TRBJ1-1; D gene unclear. Between the trimmed V and J ends, which lost 7 bases and 3 bases, there was a span of 12 bases. The CDR3 extends over 13 amino acids. Germline CDR1 is MNHEY and CDR2 is SVGAGI. CDR3 protein: CASIPDTHTEAFF. The CDR3 region has the DNA TGTGCCAGCATCCCTGACACCCACACTGAAGCTTTCTTT.

This chain links TRBV4-3 with TRBJ1-2; tentative D call: TRBD1 (6 bases). CDR1 is LGHNA, CDR2 YSLEER, per germline. The V end was cut by 0 bases, the J end by 4 bases, with 15 bases between. There are 16 residues in the CDR3. CDR3 bases: TGCGCCAGCAGCCAAGATTGGAAGGGGGTCCCCTATGGCTACACCTTC. Protein product: CASSQDWKGVPYGYTF.

J is TRBJ2-5 and V is TRBV14, with 9 bases that match TRBD2. CDR3 length: 18 amino acids. Germline CDR1 and CDR2: SGHDN and FVKESK. With 0 bases clipped from V and 5 bases from J, the junction kept 13 bases outside the gene matches. The CDR3 DNA follows: TGTGCCAGCAGCCAAGACTTTGTTCGTAGCGGGAGTGGCGAGACCCAGTACTTC. Its translation is CASSQDFVRSGSGETQYF.

This rearrangement joins TRBV6-2 or TRBV6-3 to TRBJ2-7; 8 positions agree with TRBD2. Germline CDR1 reads MNHEY; CDR2 reads SVGEGT. CDR3 length equals 17 residues. With 6 bases clipped from V and 0 bases from J, the junction kept 13 bases outside the gene matches. CDR3 DNA sequence: TGTGCCAGCAGCCCCGTCGGGCGGGAGGTCTCCTCCTACGAGCAGTACTTC. It is translated as CASSPVGREVSSYEQYF.

The genes are TRBV5-4 and TRBJ1-2; the match to TRBD1 covers 9 bases. The CDR3 extends over 15 amino acids. CDR1 is SGHNT and CDR2 is YYREEE in the germline V gene (reference sequence). Trimming removed 4 bases from V and 2 bases from J; junction bases left unmatched: 6. The CDR3 sequence is CASSLQGAANYGYTF. The CDR3 DNA reads TGTGCCAGCAGCCTACAGGGGGCGGCGAACTATGGCTACACCTTC.

The V gene is TRBV24-1, the J gene TRBJ2-1; 10 bases map to TRBD1. The CDR3 is made up of 16 amino acids. V was pared by 6 bases and J by 7 bases, with 11 bases of the junction left unmatched. CDR1 and CDR2 (germline): KGHDR, SFDVKD. The CDR3 is CATSPNPGQGLNEQFF. CDR3 bases: TGTGCCACCAGTCCTAACCCGGGACAGGGGTTAAATGAGCAGTTCTTC.

The V and J genes are TRBV7-8 and TRBJ1-1, with TRBD1 matching over 8 bases. V shed 6 bases and J 0 bases; nucleotides not matched to a gene: 12. This CDR3 has 17 amino acids. Germline CDR1 and CDR2: SGHVS and FQNEAQ. The CDR3 DNA reads as TGTGCCAGCAGACGCACCGGGACAGGCAATATGAACACTGAAGCTTTCTTT. This translates into CASRRTGTGNMNTEAFF.

The rearrangement uses TRBV6-6 and TRBJ2-5; 7 bases agree with TRBD1. The CDR3 spans 17 residues. Germline CDR1 and CDR2: MNHNY and SVGAGI (reference sequence). Losses at the gene ends were 5 bases for V and 0 bases for J; bases not matched to a gene: 12. CDR3 sequence (DNA): TGTGCCAGCAGTCTACGAGGGGGCAGGAGAAACCAAGAGACCCAGTACTTC. It specifies CASSLRGGRRNQETQYF.

This clone came up a few times. The chain carries TRBV6-1 and TRBJ2-7, with TRBD1 matching 9 bases. Germline assignment: CDR1 MNHNS and CDR2 SASEGT. The CDR3 consists of 15 residues. With 2 bases clipped from V and 3 bases from J, the junction kept 5 bases outside the gene matches. CDR3 loop: CASSELRGQGYEQYF. Here the CDR3 DNA reads TGTGCCAGCAGTGAACTACGGGGACAGGGCTACGAGCAGTACTTC.

Written as DNA, the CDR3 is TGTGCCAGCAGCGGCCTCGGGGCAGGGGATAATTCACCCCTCCACTTT. Encoded protein: CASSGLGAGDNSPLHF. The V and J genes are TRBV7-2 and TRBJ1-6; possibly TRBD1 for D (6 bases). The germline CDR1 and CDR2 sequences are SGHTA and FQGNSA. The CDR3 totals 16 residues. With 5 bases removed from V and 5 bases from J, the gap between germline ends came to 16 bases.

This chain links TRBV27 with TRBJ2-2; D is undetermined. V gave up 3 bases and J gave up 0 bases, with 11 bases separating them. Germline lookup yields CDR1 MNHEY and CDR2 SMNVEV (reference sequence). CDR3 size: 16 residues. The CDR3, as DNA: TGTGCCAGCAGTTTTACGGTCAATTCGAACACCGGGGAGCTGTTTTTT. Its protein is CASSFTVNSNTGELFF.

The chain carries TRBV7-8 and TRBJ1-1, with D hard to call. This CDR3 is built from 12 residues. Germline V gene sequence: CDR1 SGHVS, CDR2 FQNEAQ. Trimming shortened V by 2 bases and J by 5 bases, and 6 bases separated the two germline ends. The CDR3 protein is CASSLRRTEAFF. For the CDR3, the DNA is TGTGCCAGCAGCTTAAGGAGAACTGAAGCTTTCTTT.

The V and J genes are TRBV5-1 and TRBJ2-3; the match to TRBD1 covers 9 bases. V was clipped by 2 bases and J by 4 bases; unmatched bases: 8. The CDR3 is made up of 16 amino acids. From germline, CDR1 is SGHRS and CDR2 YFSETQ. CDR3 loop: CASSLGQGKIADTQYF. Here the CDR3 DNA reads TGCGCCAGCAGCTTAGGACAGGGGAAGATCGCAGATACGCAGTATTTT.

V gene TRBV18 combines with J gene TRBJ1-5; 7 bases are shared with TRBD1. The germline gives CDR1 KGHSH, CDR2 LQKENI. This CDR3 is built from 13 residues. Trimming took 6 bases from V and 5 from J; bases not matched to a gene: 4. CDR3 DNA: TGTGCCAGCTCGCTAACAGGGGATCAGCCCCAGCATTTT. Translating it yields CASSLTGDQPQHF.

This clone was counted many times. The CDR3 coding sequence is TGTGCCAGCATCCTAGGGGACGAGCAGTACTTC. This codes for CASILGDEQYF. V is TRBV2 and J is TRBJ2-7, with D maybe TRBD1 (5 bases). The CDR3 is 11 amino acids. V was trimmed by 7 bases and J by 5 bases, leaving 9 bases between them. The germline V gene encodes CDR1 SNHLY and CDR2 FYNNEI.

The gene calls are TRBV5-6 and TRBJ1-4; the D gene is possibly TRBD1 (5 bases). The germline gives CDR1 SGHDT, CDR2 YYEEEE. The CDR3 totals 15 residues. Trimming took off 0 bases at V and 7 bases at J, with 13 bases between the two ends. CDR3 nucleotides: TGTGCCAGCAGCTTGGCCGGGGGTTTAAGTGAAAAACTGTTTTTT. Its protein product is CASSLAGGLSEKLFF.

This clone was recorded only once. This chain links TRBV7-2 with TRBJ1-5; weak D call: TRBD1 (6 bases). Deletions cut 0 bases from V and 4 bases from J, with 10 bases between. The CDR3 extends over 15 amino acids. Germline V gene sequence: CDR1 SGHTA, CDR2 FQGNSA. Here the CDR3 reads CASSLALRGNQPQHF. The CDR3 DNA is TGTGCCAGCAGCTTAGCTCTCAGGGGTAATCAGCCCCAGCATTTT. Full variable domain (outside the CDR3, taken from reference TRBV7-2 and TRBJ1-5): GAGVSQSPSNKVTEKGKDVELRCDPISGHTALYWYRQSLGQGLEFLIYFQGNSAPDKSGLPSDRFSAERTGGSVSTLTIQRTQQEDSAVYLCASSLALRGNQPQHFGDGTRLSIL.